Described below is a single T cell receptor beta chain sequence and its context. This CDR3 comprises 16 residues. Germline V gene sequence: CDR1 SGDLS, CDR2 YYNGEE. V lost 0 bases to trimming and J lost 3 bases; unmatched junction nucleotides: 3. In the authors' methods: It was from reference gene primer amplification that nucleated cell counts were estimated. Clones were read by immunoSEQ multiplex PCR, and TCRdb kept only the in-frame ones, dropping some. That table supplies the V and J calls and clone size; D and trimming were determined from the DNA. The sample contains some 120,000 clones, approximately 89% of which appear only once. These data originate in a study of blood T cell repertoires in COVID-19. The overall study: Whether acute or convalescent, the COVID-19 samples came from the United States, Italy and Spain. PBMCs, B-cell-depleted T cells, or T cells provided the cDNA or gDNA that made up the material.

Sequenced material: peripheral blood. The clonotype originates from a man aged 40-49 years with acute or convalescent COVID-19. The chain combines TRBV9 with TRBJ2-2, with 9 bases fitting TRBD2. CDR3 in DNA: TGTGCCAGCAGCGTAGAGGCGGGAGGGGACACCGGGGAGCTGTTTTTT. This codes for CASSVEAGGDTGELFF.